A single sample gave rise to the 11 T cell receptor beta chains below, sequenced in a study of CD8+CD57+ T cells in acquired aplastic anemia. Template material for TCR beta VDJ and CDR3 profiling consisted of genomic DNA. One entry per CDR3 protein, called by TCRdb with MiXCR from the reads. The repertoire consists of approximately 50,000 distinct CDR3 sequences, with about 73% occurring once and the leading ten covering under 40%. The specimen sequenced was sorted CD4+, CD8+, or CD8+CD57+ T cells (not recorded which) from PBMCs. These receptors originate from a human donor in good health, serving as a control.

This chain uses TRBV10-3 with TRBJ2-3; D not resolved. CDR1 and CDR2 from the germline V gene are ENHRY and SYGVKD. This CDR3 region has 12 residues. The V end was cut by 10 bases, the J end by 3 bases, with 11 bases between. DNA for the CDR3: TGTGCCACCCAAGGGTCGACAGATACGCAGTATTTT. This sequence encodes CATQGSTDTQYF.

The genes are TRBV10-3 and TRBJ1-6; D gene unclear. The CDR3 spans 13 residues. CDR1 is ENHRY and CDR2 is SYGVKD in the germline V gene. V lost 4 bases and J 7 bases, leaving 8 bases between the germline ends. Here the CDR3 DNA reads TGTGCCATCAGTGGTGACCTGAATTCACCCCTCCACTTT. Its translation is CAISGDLNSPLHF.

The chain carries TRBV29-1 and TRBJ1-2, with a tentative D call TRBD1 (5 bases). V was cut by 2 bases and J by 8 bases, with 6 bases left in between. This CDR3 comprises 10 residues. Germline values: CDR1 SQVTM, CDR2 ANQGSEA. In DNA form, the CDR3 reads TGCAGCGTTGAACAGGGAGGCTACACCTTC. Its translation is CSVEQGGYTF.

This clonotype was counted only a few times. The chain joins TRBV29-1 to TRBJ2-7, with a possible D match to TRBD1 (7 bases). CDR1 is SQVTM and CDR2 is ANQGSEA in the germline V gene. The CDR3 runs 17 residues. Between the trimmed V and J ends, which lost 4 bases and 3 bases, there was a span of 25 bases. The CDR3 is CSVVGFDRDSPIYEQYF. CDR3 sequence (DNA): TGCAGCGTTGTTGGTTTCGACAGGGACTCTCCAATCTACGAGCAGTACTTC.

This chain links TRBV19 with TRBJ1-3; a possible D gene is TRBD1 (5 bases). V dropped 7 bases and J dropped 4 bases, with 14 bases sitting between them. Germline CDR1 LNHDA, CDR2 SQIVND (reference sequence). The CDR3 is made up of 14 amino acids. The CDR3 here is CASTKGTTGNTIYF. The CDR3 nucleotides read TGTGCCAGTACGAAGGGGACGACGGGAAACACCATATATTTT.

V usage is TRBV7-2 and J usage is TRBJ1-1, with D tentatively TRBD1 (5 bases). The V end was cut by 3 bases, the J end by 1 base, with 6 bases between. The CDR3 length is 13 residues. Germline CDR1 SGHTA, CDR2 FQGNSA. The CDR3 reads CASSFQGNTEAFF. CDR3 DNA sequence: TGTGCCAGCAGCTTTCAGGGGAACACTGAAGCTTTCTTT.

CDR3 DNA: TGTGCCAGCAGTGCTCTAGGTTCCTACGAGCAGTACTTC. It is translated as CASSALGSYEQYF. The V gene is TRBV7-9, the J gene TRBJ2-7; D uncertain. The CDR3 length is 13 residues. CDR1 and CDR2 (germline): SEHNR, FQNEAQ (reference sequence). Trimming left V 6 bases short and J 1 base short, with 10 bases between.

The chain uses TRBV29-1 and TRBJ2-7; D perhaps matches TRBD1 (6 bases). V lost 0 bases, J lost 0 bases, and 6 bases lay in between. Germline V gene lookup returns CDR1 SQVTM and CDR2 ANQGSEA. There are 13 residues in the CDR3. CDR3 protein: CSVEEDSSYEQYF. CDR3 DNA: TGCAGCGTTGAAGAGGACAGCTCCTACGAGCAGTACTTC.

The rearrangement joins TRBV19 to TRBJ1-1, with TRBD1 matching 7 bases. Germline CDR1 reads LNHDA; CDR2 reads SQIVND (reference sequence). The CDR3 consists of 15 residues. Losses at the gene ends were 2 bases for V and 0 bases for J; bases not matched to a gene: 3. As DNA, the CDR3 is TGTGCCAGTAGTATATCCGGGACAGTGAACACTGAAGCTTTCTTT. Protein sequence: CASSISGTVNTEAFF.

This clonotype was detected a few times. The chain has TRBV10-3 and TRBJ2-7; TRBD2 agrees at 7 bases. This CDR3 is built from 15 residues. Germline loops: CDR1 ENHRY, CDR2 SYGVKD. The ends lost 0 bases at V and 2 bases at J; junction bases unmatched: 4. The CDR3 DNA reads TGTGCCATCAGTGAGTCGGGGACTATCACCTACGAGCAGTACTTC. Its protein is CAISESGTITYEQYF.

The V call is TRBV6-1, the J call TRBJ2-6; possible D gene TRBD1, 5 bases. This CDR3 has 14 residues. The germline V gene has CDR1 MNHNS and CDR2 SASEGT. V lost 5 bases and J lost 3, with 8 bases in between. The CDR3 protein is CASSRTGGANVLTF. DNA for the CDR3: TGTGCCAGCAGTCGTACAGGTGGGGCCAACGTCCTGACTTTC.